These T cell receptor beta chains were read from a single sample in a study of cytomegalovirus exposure and HLA in healthy donors. TCRdb's copy holds only in-frame clones and misses some; the assay was immunoSEQ multiplex PCR. The table lists some 86,000 clones, 93% of them singletons. The sequenced sample consisted of PBMCs. The receptors here all came from a woman aged 25 to 39 in good health and CMV-seronegative. The CDR3 runs from the conserved cysteine through the conserved F or W. Fields, in order: D gene, J gene, V gene, CDR3 DNA, CDR3 protein. A D gene is named only where the DNA matches it firmly.

D gene: -
J gene: TRBJ1-1
V gene: TRBV7-3
CDR3 DNA: TGTGCCAGCAGCTTAAAAGGGTCGGGAGAAGCTTTCTTT
CDR3 protein: CASSLKGSGEAFF

D gene: TRBD1
J gene: TRBJ1-1
V gene: TRBV19
CDR3 DNA: TGTGCCAGTAGTACCGTGGGGGACAGGAGTAGTCTAATGGCTGAAGCTTTCTTT
CDR3 protein: CASSTVGDRSSLMAEAFF

D gene: TRBD1
J gene: TRBJ1-5
V gene: TRBV15
CDR3 DNA: TGTGCCACCAGCAGAGAGGGACAGGGGGCGACTTGGAATCAGCCCCAGCATTTT
CDR3 protein: CATSREGQGATWNQPQHF

D gene: -
J gene: TRBJ2-2
V gene: TRBV2
CDR3 DNA: TGTGCCAGCATTTTAACCGGGGAGCTGTTTTTT
CDR3 protein: CASILTGELFF

D gene: -
J gene: TRBJ2-1
V gene: TRBV19
CDR3 DNA: TGTGCCAGTAGTATAGTCTGGGGCTCCAATGAGCAGTTCTTC
CDR3 protein: CASSIVWGSNEQFF

D gene: -
J gene: TRBJ1-2
V gene: TRBV7-3
CDR3 DNA: TGTGCCAGCAGCTTACAGAAATTTAACTATGGCTACACCTTC
CDR3 protein: CASSLQKFNYGYTF

D gene: TRBD1
J gene: TRBJ1-2
V gene: TRBV6-6
CDR3 DNA: TGTGCCAGCAGTTACTGGGACAGCTATGGCTACACCTTC
CDR3 protein: CASSYWDSYGYTF

D gene: TRBD1
J gene: TRBJ1-2
V gene: TRBV19
CDR3 DNA: TGTGCCAGTAGAGAGGGGGCGCAAAACTATGGCTACACCTTC
CDR3 protein: CASREGAQNYGYTF

D gene: TRBD1
J gene: TRBJ1-2
V gene: TRBV19
CDR3 DNA: TGTGCCAGTAGACGGACAGGGGGCGCTTCCGGCTACACCTTC
CDR3 protein: CASRRTGGASGYTF

D gene: -
J gene: TRBJ1-3
V gene: TRBV27
CDR3 DNA: TGTGCCAGCAGGAGGGACACCTACTCTGGAAACACCATATATTTT
CDR3 protein: CASRRDTYSGNTIYF

D gene: TRBD1
J gene: TRBJ1-3
V gene: TRBV5-4
CDR3 DNA: TGTGCCAGCAGCTTGACAGGGGGCCCTGGAAACACCATATATTTT
CDR3 protein: CASSLTGGPGNTIYF

D gene: -
J gene: TRBJ1-2
V gene: TRBV7-2
CDR3 DNA: TGTGCCAGCAGTACAGGGCTAAACTATGGCTACACCTTC
CDR3 protein: CASSTGLNYGYTF

D gene: TRBD1
J gene: TRBJ1-4
V gene: TRBV7-9
CDR3 DNA: TGTGCCAGCAGCTACAATCCGGACAGGCGAAAACTGTTTTTT
CDR3 protein: CASSYNPDRRKLFF

D gene: TRBD1
J gene: TRBJ1-3
V gene: TRBV28
CDR3 DNA: TGTGCCAGCAGTCTGGGACAGACCTCTGGAAACACCATATATTTT
CDR3 protein: CASSLGQTSGNTIYF

D gene: TRBD2
J gene: TRBJ2-7
V gene: TRBV6-1
CDR3 DNA: TGTGCCAGCAGCGAAAAGAGCGGGAATTACGAGCAGTACTTC
CDR3 protein: CASSEKSGNYEQYF